Sequencing of this TCR beta chain was carried out in a study of a mutant IDH1 vaccine in newly diagnosed glioma. Whole-study context: Patients began vaccination 4-6 weeks after radiotherapy alone, or with temozolomide cycles. Most patients had received both radiotherapy and temozolomide, the prior options being radiotherapy, temozolomide, or both. Study-level points and caveats: Induction of immune responses by the vaccine occurred in more than 85% of patients.

Assay: immunoSEQ multiplex PCR; the TCRdb copy retains only in-frame clones and omits some. The sample lists about 54,000 clones, 75% to 85% occurring once. Of note for this clone: Its antigen is not identified.

This CDR3 is built from 14 residues. Germline lookup yields CDR1 GTSNPN and CDR2 SVGIG (reference sequence). Documented time point: week 23, last vaccination. A 20-mer mutant IDH1 peptide at 300 ug was injected subcutaneously with topical imiquimod. The study enrolled donors with new WHO grade 3 or 4 IDH1-mutant, ATRX-lost astrocytomas. The sequence came from a man in his forties with glioma. The material was PBMCs, obtained from a glioma patient whose treatment included an IDH1 peptide vaccine. The chain is built from TRBV30 and TRBJ1-2; the match to TRBD1 covers 9 bases. CDR3: CGGPGGTGIFGYTF. CDR3 DNA: TGTGGTGGTCCGGGGGGGACAGGGATCTTTGGCTACACCTTC.